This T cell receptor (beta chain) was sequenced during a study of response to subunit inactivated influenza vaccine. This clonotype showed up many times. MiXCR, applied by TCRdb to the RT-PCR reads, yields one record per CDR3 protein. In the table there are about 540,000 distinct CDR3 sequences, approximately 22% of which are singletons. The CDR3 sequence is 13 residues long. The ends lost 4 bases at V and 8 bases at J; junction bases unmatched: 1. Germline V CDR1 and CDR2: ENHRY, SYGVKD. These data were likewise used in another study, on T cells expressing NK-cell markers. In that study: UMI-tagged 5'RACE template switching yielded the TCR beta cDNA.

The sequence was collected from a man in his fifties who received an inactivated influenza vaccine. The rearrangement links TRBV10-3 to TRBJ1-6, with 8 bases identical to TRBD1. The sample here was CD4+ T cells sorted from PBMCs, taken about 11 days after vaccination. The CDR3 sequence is CAISGQGHSPLHF. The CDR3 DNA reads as TGTGCCATCAGTGGACAGGGGCATTCACCCCTCCACTTT.